This T cell receptor beta chain was documented in a study of cytomegalovirus exposure and HLA in healthy donors. Study-level findings and limits: Reportedly, a later analysis found an Asian-associated ancestry cluster had fewer N-insertions than the approximately 700-donor mean. It was taken for granted in presence/absence analyses that sequencing depth across donors was roughly uniform.

This PCR relied on a set of 60 Vbeta primers and 13 Jbeta primers. Sequencing was performed with immunoSEQ multiplex PCR; in TCRdb, only in-frame clones are kept and a portion is missing. The table has about 190,000 clones, roughly 74% seen once. The donors (healthy individuals) were bone marrow donors. Notes on this clone: What it binds is unknown.

The V gene's germline CDR1 is WNHNN and CDR2 SYGVQD (reference sequence). The CDR3 extends over 14 amino acids. Trimming took 6 bases from V and 5 from J, leaving 15 bases between them. The chain joins TRBV10-1 to TRBJ2-3; possible D gene TRBD2, 6 bases. The TCR originated in a woman aged 25 to 45 in good health and CMV-seropositive. Sequences were obtained from PBMCs. The CDR3 sequence is CASSSIQEGDTQYF. CDR3 coding DNA: TGCGCCAGCAGCTCCATTCAGGAGGGAGATACGCAGTATTTT.